This T cell receptor (beta chain) is drawn from a study of OX40 agonist ivuxolimab in advanced cancers. As for the study in general: Partial responses occurred in Three dose-escalation patients, one with hepatocellular carcinoma and two with cutaneous melanoma.

The CDR3 is 14 amino acids. V was shortened by 0 bases and J by 3 bases, with 9 bases between the two germline ends. Per the germline V gene, CDR1 is LGHNA and CDR2 is YNFKEQ. This clone is termed medium-sized. Libraries were prepared by immunoSEQ multiplex PCR; TCRdb keeps only in-frame clonotypes and omits some of them. The sample consists of 35,000 to 40,000 clones, roughly 82% of them appearing once. Sample: CD4+ or CD8+ T cells sorted from blood, taken in a trial of the OX40 agonist ivuxolimab. The chain employs TRBV4-2 and TRBJ2-7; the D is unclear. This TCR came from an adult with an advanced solid tumor such as melanoma, head and neck, liver or kidney cancer. CDR3 DNA: TGTGCCAGCAGCCAAGACACCGACCTCTACGAGCAGTACTTC. Protein sequence: CASSQDTDLYEQYF.